This T cell receptor (beta chain) appears in the sequencing data of a study of blood T cell repertoires in COVID-19. Study summary: Material from acute and convalescent COVID-19 was sourced from the United States, Italy and Spain. From T cells, B-cell-depleted T cells, or PBMCs came the material, which was cDNA or gDNA.

As processed by the authors: Amplified reference gene primers provided the basis for estimating nucleated cell counts. Clones were read by immunoSEQ multiplex PCR, and TCRdb kept only the in-frame ones, dropping some. V and J calls and clone size are given by that table; D and trimming were obtained from the DNA. The sample has 95,000 to 150,000 clones; roughly 90% are singletons. This CDR3 contains 15 residues. Trimming cost V 2 bases and J 7 bases, with 14 bases left between them. Germline V gene sequence: CDR1 MNHNS, CDR2 SASEGT. What was sequenced was peripheral blood. V and J are TRBV6-1 and TRBJ1-4; maybe TRBD1 (5 bases). The TCR comes from a man aged 35-49 years with acute or convalescent COVID-19. This CDR3 reads CASSENQGTGEKLFF. The CDR3, as DNA: TGTGCCAGCAGTGAAAACCAGGGAACTGGTGAAAAACTGTTTTTT.